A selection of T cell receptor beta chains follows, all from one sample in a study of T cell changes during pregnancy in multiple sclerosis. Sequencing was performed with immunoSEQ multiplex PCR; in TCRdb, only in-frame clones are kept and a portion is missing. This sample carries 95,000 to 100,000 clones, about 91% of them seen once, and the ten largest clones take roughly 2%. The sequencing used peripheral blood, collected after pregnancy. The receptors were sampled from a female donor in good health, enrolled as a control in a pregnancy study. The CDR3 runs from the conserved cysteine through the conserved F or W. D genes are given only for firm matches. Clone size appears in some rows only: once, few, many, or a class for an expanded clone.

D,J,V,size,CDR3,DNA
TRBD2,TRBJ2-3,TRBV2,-,CASRGLATSTDTQYF,TGTGCCAGCAGGGGACTAGCGACTAGCACAGATACGCAGTATTTT
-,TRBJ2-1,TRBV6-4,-,CASSEYPYNEQFF,TGTGCCAGCAGCGAGTACCCCTACAATGAGCAGTTCTTC
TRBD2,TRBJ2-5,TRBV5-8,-,CASSGGSGQETQYF,TGTGCCAGCTCGGGGGGGAGCGGTCAAGAGACCCAGTACTTC
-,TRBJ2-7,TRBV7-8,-,CASSLEVGRAYEQYF,TGTGCCAGCAGCTTAGAAGTGGGCAGAGCCTACGAGCAGTACTTC
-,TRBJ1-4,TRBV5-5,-,CASSFSGGGDEKLFF,TGTGCCAGCAGCTTTTCCGGCGGGGGGGATGAAAAACTGTTTTTT
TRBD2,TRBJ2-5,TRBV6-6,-,CASSDTSGKETQYF,TGTGCCAGCAGTGATACTAGCGGCAAAGAGACCCAGTACTTC
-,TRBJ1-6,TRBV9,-,CASSDPTGGNSPLHF,TGTGCCAGCAGCGATCCGACAGGTGGTAATTCACCCCTCCACTTT
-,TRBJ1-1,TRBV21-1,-,CASSTPGQGWWGNTEAFF,TGTGCCAGCAGCACCCCGGGACAGGGTTGGTGGGGAAACACTGAAGCTTTCTTT
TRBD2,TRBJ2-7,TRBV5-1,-,CASSLGRGRSYEQYF,TGCGCCAGCAGCTTGGGGCGCGGGAGGTCTTACGAGCAGTACTTC
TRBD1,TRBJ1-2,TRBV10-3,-,CAISERGQSYGYTF,TGTGCCATCAGTGAGCGGGGACAGTCCTATGGCTACACCTTC
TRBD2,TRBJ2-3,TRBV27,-,CASSLSIGRTDTQYF,TGTGCCAGCAGTTTATCGATCGGGAGGACAGATACGCAGTATTTT
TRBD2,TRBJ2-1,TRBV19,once,CASSRGGRTYNEQFF,TGTGCCAGTAGTAGGGGCGGGAGGACTTACAATGAGCAGTTCTTC
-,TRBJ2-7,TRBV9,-,CASSVDASGYEQYF,TGTGCCAGCAGCGTAGACGCTAGTGGCTACGAGCAGTACTTC
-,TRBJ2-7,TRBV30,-,CACSSGRSYEQYF,TGTGCCTGCTCAAGCGGACGATCCTACGAGCAGTACTTC
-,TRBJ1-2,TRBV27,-,CASSSNLIAGDNYGYTF,TGTGCCAGCAGTTCCAACCTTATTGCAGGGGATAACTATGGCTACACCTTC
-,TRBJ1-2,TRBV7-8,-,CASALGHEEGYTF,TGTGCCAGCGCCCTGGGGCACGAAGAGGGCTACACCTTC
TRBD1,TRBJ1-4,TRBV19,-,CASSVPGQGIKKLFF,TGTGCCAGTAGTGTACCGGGACAGGGGATCAAAAAACTGTTTTTT
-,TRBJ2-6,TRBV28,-,CASSRDSGANVLTF,TGTGCCAGTTCAAGAGACTCTGGGGCCAACGTCCTGACTTTC
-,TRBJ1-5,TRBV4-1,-,CASSQGLAGRGGDQPQHF,TGCGCCAGCAGCCAAGGTCTCGCAGGGCGCGGGGGGGATCAGCCCCAGCATTTT
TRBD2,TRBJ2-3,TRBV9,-,CASKLGGGGTDTQYF,TGTGCCAGCAAGTTAGGCGGGGGGGGCACAGATACGCAGTATTTT
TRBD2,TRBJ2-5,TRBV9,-,CASSDARSAGGQETQYF,TGTGCCAGCAGCGACGCCCGATCGGCGGGGGGGCAAGAGACCCAGTACTTC
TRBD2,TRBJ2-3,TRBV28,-,CASSLSGAQNTQYF,TGTGCCAGCAGTTTAAGCGGGGCACAAAATACGCAGTATTTT
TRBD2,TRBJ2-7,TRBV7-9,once,CASSLGLAAYEQYF,TGTGCCAGCAGCTTAGGACTAGCGGCCTACGAGCAGTACTTC
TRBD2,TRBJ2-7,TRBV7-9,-,CASSWGLAGGNEQYF,TGTGCCAGCAGCTGGGGACTAGCGGGAGGTAATGAGCAGTACTTC
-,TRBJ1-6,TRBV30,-,CAWSVGPRGSPLHF,TGTGCCTGGAGTGTAGGCCCTCGGGGTTCACCCCTCCACTTT
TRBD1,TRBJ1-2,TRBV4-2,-,CASSHVTGGLGSNYGYTF,TGTGCCAGCAGCCACGTTACAGGGGGCTTAGGATCTAACTATGGCTACACCTTC
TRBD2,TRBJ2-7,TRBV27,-,CASSPSESSGRAGYF,TGTGCCAGCAGCCCTTCGGAATCTAGCGGGAGGGCCGGGTACTTC
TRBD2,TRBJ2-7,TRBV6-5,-,CASSPSSGGTYEQYF,TGTGCCAGCAGTCCCTCTAGCGGGGGGACCTACGAGCAGTACTTC
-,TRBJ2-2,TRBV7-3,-,CATLWGAGELFF,TGTGCCACACTTTGGGGCGCCGGGGAGCTGTTTTTT